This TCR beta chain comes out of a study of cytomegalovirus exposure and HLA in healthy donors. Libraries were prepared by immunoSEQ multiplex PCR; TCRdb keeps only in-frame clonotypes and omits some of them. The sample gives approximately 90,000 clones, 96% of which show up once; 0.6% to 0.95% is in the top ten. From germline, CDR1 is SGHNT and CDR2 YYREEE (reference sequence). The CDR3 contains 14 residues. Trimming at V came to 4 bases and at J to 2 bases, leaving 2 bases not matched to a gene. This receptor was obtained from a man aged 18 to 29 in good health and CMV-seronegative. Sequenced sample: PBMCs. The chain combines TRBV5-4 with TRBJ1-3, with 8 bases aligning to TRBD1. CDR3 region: CASSLDRAGNTIYF. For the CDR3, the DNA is TGTGCCAGCAGCCTGGACAGGGCTGGAAACACCATATATTTT.